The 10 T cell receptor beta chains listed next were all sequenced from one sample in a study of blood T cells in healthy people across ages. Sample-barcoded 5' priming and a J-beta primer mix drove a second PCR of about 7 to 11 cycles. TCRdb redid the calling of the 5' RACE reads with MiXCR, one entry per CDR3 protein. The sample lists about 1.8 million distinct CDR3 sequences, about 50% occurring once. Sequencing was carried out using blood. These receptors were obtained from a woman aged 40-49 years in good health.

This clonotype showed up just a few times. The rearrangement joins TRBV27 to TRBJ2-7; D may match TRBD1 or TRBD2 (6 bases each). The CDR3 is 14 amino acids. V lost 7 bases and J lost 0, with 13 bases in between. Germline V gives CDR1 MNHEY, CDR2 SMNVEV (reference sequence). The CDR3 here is CASTRGGSSYEQYF. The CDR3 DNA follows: TGTGCCAGCACCCGAGGGGGGAGCTCCTACGAGCAGTACTTC.

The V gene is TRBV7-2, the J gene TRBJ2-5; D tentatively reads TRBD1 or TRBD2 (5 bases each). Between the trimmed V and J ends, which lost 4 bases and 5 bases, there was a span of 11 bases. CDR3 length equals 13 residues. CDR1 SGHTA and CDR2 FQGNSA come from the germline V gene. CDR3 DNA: TGTGCCAGCAGCTCCGCCCGGGGCGAGACCCAGTACTTC. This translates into CASSSARGETQYF.

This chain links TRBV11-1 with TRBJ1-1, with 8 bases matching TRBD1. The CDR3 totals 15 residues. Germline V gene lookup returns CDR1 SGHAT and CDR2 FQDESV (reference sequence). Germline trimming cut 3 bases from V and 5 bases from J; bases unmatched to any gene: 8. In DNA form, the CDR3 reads TGTGCCAGCAGCTTCTCGGACAGGGTAGAAACTGAAGCTTTCTTT. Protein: CASSFSDRVETEAFF.

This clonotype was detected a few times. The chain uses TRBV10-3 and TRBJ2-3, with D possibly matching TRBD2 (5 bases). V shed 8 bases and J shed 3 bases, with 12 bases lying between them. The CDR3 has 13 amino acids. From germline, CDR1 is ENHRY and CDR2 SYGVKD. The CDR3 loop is CAISFGETDTQYF. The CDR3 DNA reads TGTGCCATCTCGTTCGGGGAGACAGATACGCAGTATTTT.

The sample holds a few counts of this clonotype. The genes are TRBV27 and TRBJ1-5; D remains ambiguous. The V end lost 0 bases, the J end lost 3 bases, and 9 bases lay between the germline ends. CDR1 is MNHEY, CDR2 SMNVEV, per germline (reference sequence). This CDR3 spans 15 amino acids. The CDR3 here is CASSLSIAYNQPQHF. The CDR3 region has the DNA TGTGCCAGCAGTTTATCTATAGCCTACAATCAGCCCCAGCATTTT.

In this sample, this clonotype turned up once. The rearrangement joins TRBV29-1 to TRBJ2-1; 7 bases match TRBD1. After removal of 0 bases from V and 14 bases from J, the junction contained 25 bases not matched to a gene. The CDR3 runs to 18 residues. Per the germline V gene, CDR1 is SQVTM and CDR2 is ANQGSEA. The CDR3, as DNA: TGCAGCGTTGAAGATCTTCCGGGCTCGACAGGGAGAGAAACCGGGGAGTTCTTC. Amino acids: CSVEDLPGSTGRETGEFF.

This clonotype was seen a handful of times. The CDR3 DNA reads TGTGCCAGCAAAGGGGAGCAAGAGACCCAGTACTTC. It encodes CASKGEQETQYF. The V and J genes are TRBV2 and TRBJ2-5; D tentatively fits TRBD1 or TRBD2 (5 bases each). Germline CDR1 SNHLY, CDR2 FYNNEI. This CDR3 comprises 12 residues. Trimming cost V 7 bases and J 2 bases, with 8 bases left between them.

In DNA form, the CDR3 reads TGTGCCAGCAGCTTTCGGACAGAGAATGAGCAGTTCTTC. Residues: CASSFRTENEQFF. The V gene is TRBV13, the J gene TRBJ2-1; weak D call: TRBD1 (6 bases). The CDR3 covers 13 residues. Germline V CDR1 and CDR2: PRHDT, FYEKMQ (reference sequence). Trimming took 3 bases from V and 7 from J, leaving 10 bases between them.

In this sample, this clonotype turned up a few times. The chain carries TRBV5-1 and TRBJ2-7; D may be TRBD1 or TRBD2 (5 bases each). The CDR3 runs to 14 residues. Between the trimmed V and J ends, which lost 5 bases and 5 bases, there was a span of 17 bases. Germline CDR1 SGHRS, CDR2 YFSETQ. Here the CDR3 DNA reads TGCGCCAGCAGTCCCGGGACCCTGGAGGACGAGCAGTACTTC. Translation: CASSPGTLEDEQYF.

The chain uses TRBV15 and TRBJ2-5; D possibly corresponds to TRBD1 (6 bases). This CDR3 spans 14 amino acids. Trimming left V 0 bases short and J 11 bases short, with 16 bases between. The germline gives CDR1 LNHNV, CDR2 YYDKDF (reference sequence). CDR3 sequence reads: CATSREIGGYEQYF. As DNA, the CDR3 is TGTGCCACCAGCAGAGAAATAGGGGGATATGAGCAGTACTTC.